This T cell receptor beta chain comes out of a study of blood T cell repertoires in COVID-19. Germline V gives CDR1 MNHNY, CDR2 SVGAGI (reference sequence). Deletions cut 4 bases from V and 8 bases from J, with 15 bases between. The CDR3 loop spans 15 amino acids. The table came from immunoSEQ multiplex PCR; TCRdb's copy has only in-frame clones and leaves some out. In the table there are fewer than 200,000 clones, approximately 81% of which are singletons. Participant age was about 18 to 89 years, and participants resided in fewer than 25 US areas. Sequencing input: PBMCs or T cells enriched from blood (not recorded which). This clonotype was obtained from a man aged 55-75 years who had recovered from COVID-19. The V and J genes are TRBV6-6 and TRBJ1-6; no clear D. The CDR3 DNA reads TGTGCCAGCAGTTCTGAAGCAATCACTTATTCACCCCTCCACTTT. Translated: CASSSEAITYSPLHF.